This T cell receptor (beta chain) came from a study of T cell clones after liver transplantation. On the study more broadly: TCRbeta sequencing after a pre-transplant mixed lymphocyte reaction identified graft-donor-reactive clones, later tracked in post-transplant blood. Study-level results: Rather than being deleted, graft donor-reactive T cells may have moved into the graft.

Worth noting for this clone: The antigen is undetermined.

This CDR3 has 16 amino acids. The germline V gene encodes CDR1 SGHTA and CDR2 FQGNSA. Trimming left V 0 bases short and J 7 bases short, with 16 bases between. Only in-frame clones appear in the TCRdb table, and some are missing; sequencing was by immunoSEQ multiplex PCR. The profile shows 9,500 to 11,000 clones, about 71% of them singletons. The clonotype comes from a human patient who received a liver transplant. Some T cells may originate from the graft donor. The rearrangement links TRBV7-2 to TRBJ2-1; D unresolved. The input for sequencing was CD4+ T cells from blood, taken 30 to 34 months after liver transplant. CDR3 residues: CASSLARRIPGNEQFF. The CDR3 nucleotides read TGTGCCAGCAGCTTAGCTCGGCGGATTCCTGGGAATGAGCAGTTCTTC. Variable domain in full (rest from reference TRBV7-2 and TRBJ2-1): GAGVSQSPSNKVTEKGKDVELRCDPISGHTALYWYRQSLGQGLEFLIYFQGNSAPDKSGLPSDRFSAERTGGSVSTLTIQRTQQEDSAVYLCASSLARRIPGNEQFFGPGTRLTVL.